The 20 T cell receptor beta chains presented below share a single source sample, sequenced in a study of T cell clusters in autoimmune cytopenias. TRB was amplified by touch-down multiplex PCR, primer pools A and B combined. One entry per CDR3 protein, without DNA, is what TCRdb gives after re-calling the multiplex PCR reads. This sample's table reports fewer than 4,500 distinct CDR3 sequences. About 39,000 genome equivalents of blood DNA were amplified for TRB. Sequencing was carried out using peripheral blood. Receptor source: a human donor with an autoimmune cytopenia or autoimmune hepatitis (not recorded which).

Considering frequency, this clonotype is medium-sized (0.01 to 0.1%). This chain joins TRBV5-4 and TRBJ2-1; the D gene TCRdb calls, TRBD2, cannot be checked with no DNA. Germline values: CDR1 SGHNT, CDR2 YYREEE (reference sequence). The CDR3 covers 15 residues. CDR3 amino acids: CASSMGLAGGEEQFF.

V is TRBV24-1 and J is TRBJ1-2; the TRBD1 assignment by TCRdb is unverifiable without DNA. CDR1 is KGHDR, CDR2 SFDVKD, per germline. The CDR3 has 15 amino acids. The CDR3 here is CATSQPPEAAYGYTF.

The J gene is TRBJ2-7, the V gene TRBV4-2. This CDR3 has 14 residues. Germline CDR1 and CDR2: LGHNA and YNFKEQ. The CDR3 is CASSQVLSSYEQYF.

The rearrangement links TRBV6-4 to TRBJ1-1. Germline CDR1 and CDR2: MRHNA and SNTAGT. The CDR3 runs 13 residues. This chain's CDR3 is CASSNQRNTEAFF.

This chain links TRBV20-1 with TRBJ1-2; no DNA is available, so the TRBD1 call from TCRdb remains unchecked. The CDR3 length is 13 residues. The germline V gene encodes CDR1 DFQATT and CDR2 SNEGSKA (reference sequence). The CDR3 loop reads CSASQGRSYGYTF.

This clonotype is medium-sized by frequency. The J gene is TRBJ2-7, the V gene TRBV6-2 or TRBV6-3; the TCRdb D gene call, TRBD2, has no DNA to confirm it. The CDR3 consists of 15 residues. Germline V gives CDR1 MNHEY, CDR2 SVGEGT. The CDR3 loop is CASRGSGTPPYEQYF.

Measured by frequency, this clonotype is medium-sized. The chain employs TRBV5-6 and TRBJ2-7; without DNA, the TCRdb call of TRBD1 cannot be checked. Germline lookup yields CDR1 SGHDT and CDR2 YYEEEE. The CDR3 is 15 residues long. The CDR3 protein is CASSGRGGLAYEQYF.

This clonotype is classed as medium-sized by frequency. V and J are TRBV24-1 and TRBJ2-5; TCRdb designates TRBD1, a call that cannot be tested without DNA. Germline CDR1 and CDR2: KGHDR and SFDVKD. The CDR3 consists of 15 residues. The CDR3: CATSDLAGAGETQYF.

The V and J genes are TRBV20-1 and TRBJ1-5; checking the TCRdb D call of TRBD1 is not possible without DNA. Germline assignment: CDR1 DFQATT and CDR2 SNEGSKA (reference sequence). The CDR3 sequence is 13 residues long. CDR3 in amino acids: CSARTGVNQPQHF.

The V and J genes are TRBV6-2 or TRBV6-3 and TRBJ1-5. Germline CDR1 is MNHEY and CDR2 is SVGEGT. This CDR3 region has 15 residues. The CDR3 protein is CASSYRDYSNQPQHF.

According to its frequency, this clonotype is medium-sized. The chain is built from TRBV27 and TRBJ2-2; there is no DNA to check the TCRdb D call of TRBD2. The CDR3 is 16 residues long. CDR1 is MNHEY, CDR2 SMNVEV, per germline (reference sequence). The chain's CDR3 is CASSRGGTDFTGELFF.

By frequency, this clonotype registers medium-sized (0.01 to 0.1%). V usage is TRBV7-9 and J usage is TRBJ2-6. Germline CDR1 reads SEHNR; CDR2 reads FQNEAQ (reference sequence). The CDR3 extends over 15 amino acids. Here the CDR3 reads CASSSGGVGANVLTF.

This clonotype is deemed medium-sized by its frequency. The V and J genes are TRBV5-6 and TRBJ1-5; TCRdb's assignment of TRBD1 cannot be checked, as there is no DNA. There are 15 residues in the CDR3. Germline CDR1 reads SGHDT; CDR2 reads YYEEEE. The CDR3: CASSLGPDGNQPQHF.

This rearrangement joins TRBV20-1 to TRBJ2-3; TCRdb lists TRBD2, though no DNA is available to test this call. CDR1 is DFQATT, CDR2 SNEGSKA, per germline (reference sequence). CDR3 size: 15 residues. The CDR3 loop reads CSALPSGRDADTQYF.

Here the CDR3 reads CASSLETGGEQYF. V gene TRBV13 combines with J gene TRBJ2-7; the TRBD1 assignment by TCRdb is unverifiable without DNA. The germline V gene encodes CDR1 PRHDT and CDR2 FYEKMQ (reference sequence). The CDR3 totals 13 residues.

In terms of frequency, this clonotype is medium-sized. This sequence joins TRBV19 and TRBJ2-3. This CDR3 has 14 residues. Germline CDR1 LNHDA, CDR2 SQIVND (reference sequence). This CDR3 reads CASSIRRLEDTQYF.

According to its frequency, this clonotype is medium-sized (0.01 to 0.1%). The chain carries TRBV5-1 and TRBJ2-3; TCRdb's D call, TRBD1, is unchecked because there is no DNA. Germline lookup yields CDR1 SGHRS and CDR2 YFSETQ. The CDR3 covers 16 residues. CDR3 sequence reads: CASSLVPGSVTDTQYF. The full variable domain, with the rest looked up from reference TRBV5-1 and TRBJ2-3, is KAGVTQTPRYLIKTRGQQVTLSCSPISGHRSVSWYQQTPGQGLQFLFEYFSETQRNKGNFPGRFSGRQFSNSRSEMNVSTLELGDSALYLCASSLVPGSVTDTQYFGPGTRLTVL.

This clonotype counts as medium-sized (0.01 to 0.1%) by frequency. The genes are TRBV15 and TRBJ2-7; the TCRdb D gene call, TRBD2, has no DNA to confirm it. This CDR3 has 15 residues. CDR1 is LNHNV, CDR2 YYDKDF, per germline (reference sequence). The CDR3: CATSRGTSVPYEQYF.

This clonotype ranks as medium-sized in terms of frequency. The chain recombines TRBV19 with TRBJ1-5. Germline CDR1 reads LNHDA; CDR2 reads SQIVND (reference sequence). The CDR3 runs 14 residues. CDR3 sequence reads: CASSILGRQQPQHF.

The CDR3 sequence is CASIRGGAPDEAFF. This chain connects TRBV6-5 to TRBJ1-1. Germline CDR1 reads MNHEY; CDR2 reads SVGAGI. The CDR3 covers 14 residues.